These T cell receptor beta chains were read from a single sample in a study of T cell responses to AZD1222 COVID-19 vaccine. Some clones are missing from TCRdb's copy, which holds only in-frame ones; the method was immunoSEQ multiplex PCR. The profile covers around 110,000 clones, with about 90% appearing a single time and about 10% taken by the ten largest. This specimen was peripheral blood, taken on day 0 of AZD1222 vaccination. These receptor sequences come from an adult in good health. CDR3s include the opening cysteine and the closing phenylalanine or tryptophan. D genes are given only for firm matches. Rows give clone size only sometimes, using once, few, many, or a class for an expanded clone.

v_call: TRBV19
j_call: TRBJ2-5
d_call: TRBD1
clone_size: -
cdr3_nt: TGTGCCAGTAGTATGGGACAGGGGGCCGGAGAGACCCAGTACTTC
cdr3_aa: CASSMGQGAGETQYF

v_call: TRBV30
j_call: TRBJ1-2
d_call: TRBD1
clone_size: -
cdr3_nt: TGTGCCTACCACCCCGACAGGGCGATAGGCTACACCTTC
cdr3_aa: CAYHPDRAIGYTF

v_call: TRBV7-2
j_call: TRBJ2-5
d_call: TRBD1
clone_size: few
cdr3_nt: TGTGCCAGCAGCTTAAAAACAGGGGGTATCGGAGAGACCCAGTACTTC
cdr3_aa: CASSLKTGGIGETQYF

v_call: TRBV29-1
j_call: TRBJ1-2
d_call: -
clone_size: -
cdr3_nt: TGCAGCGTTCACAAGGGGCAGGGTGGCTACACCTTC
cdr3_aa: CSVHKGQGGYTF

v_call: TRBV12-1
j_call: TRBJ1-2
d_call: -
clone_size: once
cdr3_nt: TGTGCCAGCAGCTTTTTTAAAGACGTCAGGGCCTATGGCTACACCTTC
cdr3_aa: CASSFFKDVRAYGYTF

v_call: TRBV6-5
j_call: TRBJ2-2
d_call: TRBD1
clone_size: -
cdr3_nt: TGTGCCAGCAGTTCCCGGACAGGGAGTTACACCGGGGAGCTGTTTTTT
cdr3_aa: CASSSRTGSYTGELFF

v_call: TRBV30
j_call: TRBJ2-7
d_call: TRBD1
clone_size: -
cdr3_nt: TGTGCCTGGAGGGACCAAACCGGGACAGGGGGCTTCTACGAGCAGTACTTC
cdr3_aa: CAWRDQTGTGGFYEQYF

v_call: TRBV6-4
j_call: TRBJ2-7
d_call: -
clone_size: -
cdr3_nt: TGTGCCAGCAGGGAACAGGCCAACCCCTCCTACGAGCAGTACTTC
cdr3_aa: CASREQANPSYEQYF

v_call: TRBV29-1
j_call: TRBJ2-5
d_call: TRBD1
clone_size: -
cdr3_nt: TGCAGCGTAGTTGGGGACAGGGAAGAGACCCAGTACTTC
cdr3_aa: CSVVGDREETQYF

v_call: TRBV28
j_call: TRBJ1-1
d_call: -
clone_size: -
cdr3_nt: TGTGCCAGCAGTTTATGGCAGGAGAACACTGAAGCTTTCTTT
cdr3_aa: CASSLWQENTEAFF

v_call: TRBV5-4
j_call: TRBJ2-3
d_call: TRBD1
clone_size: -
cdr3_nt: TGTGCCAGCAGCCCGGGACAGGGAGTCGCAGATACGCAGTATTTT
cdr3_aa: CASSPGQGVADTQYF

v_call: TRBV5-1
j_call: TRBJ2-1
d_call: TRBD2
clone_size: -
cdr3_nt: TGCGCCAGCAGGTCGACTAGCGCGGCGGATGAGCAGTTCTTC
cdr3_aa: CASRSTSAADEQFF

v_call: TRBV7-2
j_call: TRBJ1-1
d_call: -
clone_size: -
cdr3_nt: TGTGCCAGCAGCTTAGTGGGGCGACAGAACACTGAAGCTTTCTTT
cdr3_aa: CASSLVGRQNTEAFF

v_call: TRBV7-7
j_call: TRBJ2-2
d_call: TRBD2
clone_size: -
cdr3_nt: TGTGCCAGCAGCTTAGACGGCGGGGGCACCGGGGAGCTGTTTTTT
cdr3_aa: CASSLDGGGTGELFF

v_call: TRBV6-4
j_call: TRBJ1-5
d_call: -
clone_size: -
cdr3_nt: TGTGCCAGCAGTGACGGGCGGAATCAGCCCCAGCATTTT
cdr3_aa: CASSDGRNQPQHF

v_call: TRBV10-3
j_call: TRBJ1-2
d_call: -
clone_size: -
cdr3_nt: TGTGCCATCAGTGAGGATGGGAACTATGGCTACACCTTC
cdr3_aa: CAISEDGNYGYTF

v_call: TRBV19
j_call: TRBJ2-3
d_call: -
clone_size: once
cdr3_nt: TGTGCCAGTAGTATAGGGGCAGGGAGGATCCTCACAGATACGCAGTATTTT
cdr3_aa: CASSIGAGRILTDTQYF

v_call: TRBV5-1
j_call: TRBJ1-1
d_call: TRBD1
clone_size: -
cdr3_nt: TGCGCCAGCAGCTCCCAGGGGGTGGGGATGAACACTGAAGCTTTCTTT
cdr3_aa: CASSSQGVGMNTEAFF

v_call: TRBV9
j_call: TRBJ2-4
d_call: -
clone_size: -
cdr3_nt: TGTGCCAGCAGCGTAATGGGGGTCGGAAACATTCAGTACTTC
cdr3_aa: CASSVMGVGNIQYF

v_call: TRBV6-2/TRBV6-3
j_call: TRBJ2-5
d_call: TRBD2
clone_size: -
cdr3_nt: TGTGCCAGCAGTCTTTCGGGGACTAGCGGGAAAGAGACCCAGTACTTC
cdr3_aa: CASSLSGTSGKETQYF

v_call: TRBV6-5
j_call: TRBJ1-1
d_call: TRBD1
clone_size: -
cdr3_nt: TGTGCCAGCAGTTACTCAGGGACAGTGCTAAGGACTGAAGCTTTCTTT
cdr3_aa: CASSYSGTVLRTEAFF

v_call: TRBV7-2
j_call: TRBJ1-2
d_call: TRBD1
clone_size: -
cdr3_nt: TGTGCCAGCAGCTTTGTGGACAGGAATTTCTATGGCTACACCTTC
cdr3_aa: CASSFVDRNFYGYTF

v_call: TRBV7-2
j_call: TRBJ2-2
d_call: TRBD2
clone_size: -
cdr3_nt: TGTGCCAGCAGCTTAGAGTGGCGGGGGGGCACCGGGGAGCTGTTTTTT
cdr3_aa: CASSLEWRGGTGELFF

v_call: TRBV19
j_call: TRBJ2-2
d_call: -
clone_size: few
cdr3_nt: TGTGCCATGGGGGCAGTCGGGGGCGGGGAGCTGTTTTTT
cdr3_aa: CAMGAVGGGELFF

v_call: TRBV7-2
j_call: TRBJ2-1
d_call: -
clone_size: -
cdr3_nt: TGTGCCAGCAGCTTAGCCCCAGGGATGGTAAATGAGCAGTTCTTC
cdr3_aa: CASSLAPGMVNEQFF

v_call: TRBV7-9
j_call: TRBJ1-5
d_call: -
clone_size: -
cdr3_nt: TGTGCCAGCAGCTTAGCGCCAGGGGATCAGCCCCAGCATTTT
cdr3_aa: CASSLAPGDQPQHF

v_call: TRBV10-3
j_call: TRBJ2-7
d_call: -
clone_size: -
cdr3_nt: TGTGCCATCAGCCCGAGCTACGAGCAGTACTTC
cdr3_aa: CAISPSYEQYF

v_call: TRBV28
j_call: TRBJ2-2
d_call: -
clone_size: few
cdr3_nt: TGTGCCAGCAGTTTCTTCACCGGGGAGCTGTTTTTT
cdr3_aa: CASSFFTGELFF

v_call: TRBV7-6
j_call: TRBJ1-3
d_call: -
clone_size: -
cdr3_nt: TGTGCCAGCAGCTTATCCTCATCATGGGGGTCTGGAAACACCATATATTTT
cdr3_aa: CASSLSSSWGSGNTIYF

v_call: TRBV7-9
j_call: TRBJ2-1
d_call: TRBD1
clone_size: -
cdr3_nt: TGTGCCAGCAGCTTGATAACAGGGGGCAATGAGCAGTTCTTC
cdr3_aa: CASSLITGGNEQFF

v_call: TRBV30
j_call: TRBJ1-3
d_call: -
clone_size: -
cdr3_nt: TGTGCCTGGAGTGTTTGGGAAACTGGAAACACCATATATTTT
cdr3_aa: CAWSVWETGNTIYF

v_call: TRBV19
j_call: TRBJ2-1
d_call: TRBD1
clone_size: few
cdr3_nt: TGTGCCAGTAGTAGCGTCGGACAGGGATCCTACAATGAGCAGTTCTTC
cdr3_aa: CASSSVGQGSYNEQFF

v_call: TRBV7-9
j_call: TRBJ1-4
d_call: TRBD1
clone_size: -
cdr3_nt: TGTGCCAGCAGCTTAGGGCGGGGACAGGGGGGAGATGGACTGTTTTTT
cdr3_aa: CASSLGRGQGGDGLFF

v_call: TRBV27
j_call: TRBJ1-2
d_call: TRBD1
clone_size: -
cdr3_nt: TGTGCCAGCAGTACTAAGACAGGGGTGGATGGCTACACCTTC
cdr3_aa: CASSTKTGVDGYTF

v_call: TRBV2
j_call: TRBJ2-7
d_call: -
clone_size: -
cdr3_nt: TGTGCCAGCAGTGGACGGGGCTACGAGCAGTACTTC
cdr3_aa: CASSGRGYEQYF

v_call: TRBV19
j_call: TRBJ2-3
d_call: TRBD2
clone_size: once
cdr3_nt: TGTGCCAGTAGTTACTCTAGCGGGAATACGCAGTATTTT
cdr3_aa: CASSYSSGNTQYF

v_call: TRBV28
j_call: TRBJ2-5
d_call: -
clone_size: -
cdr3_nt: TGTGCCAGCAGCCTGACACCAGGGGGGGAGACCCAGTACTTC
cdr3_aa: CASSLTPGGETQYF

v_call: TRBV4-3
j_call: TRBJ1-1
d_call: -
clone_size: -
cdr3_nt: TGCGCCAGCAGCCTCCAGAGGGGGGACACTGAAGCTTTCTTT
cdr3_aa: CASSLQRGDTEAFF

v_call: TRBV2
j_call: TRBJ1-5
d_call: -
clone_size: -
cdr3_nt: TGTGCCAGCAGTTTACTCAGGGCGGGTAATCAGCCCCAGCATTTT
cdr3_aa: CASSLLRAGNQPQHF

v_call: TRBV27
j_call: TRBJ1-3
d_call: -
clone_size: -
cdr3_nt: TGTGCCAGCAGTTTTGGCAGCTCTGGAAACACCATATATTTT
cdr3_aa: CASSFGSSGNTIYF

v_call: TRBV4-2
j_call: TRBJ1-4
d_call: TRBD1
clone_size: -
cdr3_nt: TGTGCCAGCAGCCAGACCGGGACAGGCTCAGCAACTAATGAAAAACTGTTTTTT
cdr3_aa: CASSQTGTGSATNEKLFF

v_call: TRBV30
j_call: TRBJ1-5
d_call: -
clone_size: -
cdr3_nt: TGTGCCTGGAGTGTTGGATTGACAGGCCCTTATAGCAATCAGCCCCAGCATTTT
cdr3_aa: CAWSVGLTGPYSNQPQHF

v_call: TRBV5-6
j_call: TRBJ2-7
d_call: TRBD2
clone_size: once
cdr3_nt: TGTGCCAGCAGCTTGGGACCGGTAGGACTAGCGGGGCGTTCCTTCGAGCAGTACTTC
cdr3_aa: CASSLGPVGLAGRSFEQYF

v_call: TRBV5-1
j_call: TRBJ2-7
d_call: -
clone_size: -
cdr3_nt: TGCGCCAGCAGCTTGGCGGCAGGGGTGGAATCCTACGAGCAGTACTTC
cdr3_aa: CASSLAAGVESYEQYF

v_call: TRBV7-3
j_call: TRBJ2-2
d_call: -
clone_size: once
cdr3_nt: TGTGCCAGCAGCTTAGCGGGGACCGGGGAGCTGTTTTTT
cdr3_aa: CASSLAGTGELFF

v_call: TRBV6-1
j_call: TRBJ2-7
d_call: -
clone_size: -
cdr3_nt: TGTGCCAGCAGTGACCAGCCGTTAAGCTCCTACGAGCAGTACTTC
cdr3_aa: CASSDQPLSSYEQYF